The 11 T cell receptor beta chains below were found in one sample sequenced in a study of blood T cell repertoires in COVID-19. TCRdb's table, derived via immunoSEQ multiplex PCR, lists solely in-frame clones and lacks some. Of roughly 240,000 clones in the sample, approximately 90% are singletons; the top ten hold 3.5% to 4%. The specimen sequenced was peripheral blood. These receptors originate from a man aged 18 to 29 with active or convalescent COVID-19.

This chain uses TRBV2 with TRBJ2-5, with TRBD1 matching 7 bases. This CDR3 is built from 14 residues. V was pared by 5 bases and J by 5 bases, with 8 bases of the junction left unmatched. Germline V CDR1 and CDR2: SNHLY, FYNNEI. The CDR3 protein is CASSRDRVSETQYF. The CDR3 nucleotides read TGTGCCAGCAGTAGAGACAGGGTCAGCGAGACCCAGTACTTC.

V gene TRBV19 combines with J gene TRBJ2-7, with D uncertain. V dropped 7 bases and J dropped 0 bases, with 4 bases sitting between them. Germline CDR1 LNHDA, CDR2 SQIVND (reference sequence). The CDR3 is 11 amino acids. The DNA for the CDR3 is TGTGCCAGTATGAGCTCCTACGAGCAGTACTTC. Protein: CASMSSYEQYF.

The chain couples TRBV5-5 to TRBJ2-6; tentative D call: TRBD2 (5 bases). Germline CDR1 and CDR2: SGHKS and YYEKEE (reference sequence). The CDR3 loop spans 14 amino acids. The V end was cut by 4 bases, the J end by 4 bases, with 9 bases between. In nucleotides, the CDR3 is TGTGCCAGCAGCCGGGGATTCGGGGCCAACGTCCTGACTTTC. Its translation is CASSRGFGANVLTF.

V usage is TRBV27 and J usage is TRBJ2-5; TRBD2 matches at 8 bases. This CDR3 has 19 residues. The germline V gene has CDR1 MNHEY and CDR2 SMNVEV (reference sequence). Losses at the gene ends were 5 bases for V and 6 bases for J; bases not matched to a gene: 23. The CDR3 nucleotides are TGTGCCAGCAGTCCAAATGGGGGAACCTTAGCGGGGCTCGTGAAGACCCAGTACTTC. Translation gives CASSPNGGTLAGLVKTQYF.

The V gene is TRBV19, the J gene TRBJ2-7, with 8 bases fitting TRBD1. V gave up 5 bases and J gave up 3 bases; unmatched junction bases: 9. CDR1 LNHDA and CDR2 SQIVND come from the germline V gene (reference sequence). This CDR3 spans 15 amino acids. The DNA for the CDR3 is TGTGCCAGTAGTCCAGGACAGGGAGGTGACTACGAGCAGTACTTC. Residues: CASSPGQGGDYEQYF.

The rearrangement uses TRBV11-2 and TRBJ2-3, with TRBD2 identical over 12 bases. The junction had 2 bases not matched to a gene; V was cut back by 4 bases and J by 0 bases. Germline values: CDR1 SGHAT, CDR2 FQNNGV. This CDR3 region has 16 residues. The CDR3 protein is CASSYLAGGSTDTQYF. DNA for the CDR3: TGTGCCAGCAGCTACCTAGCGGGAGGGAGCACAGATACGCAGTATTTT.

The DNA of the CDR3 is TGTGCCAGCAGTGATGCCCTTGGTGGGGCGCCTAACTATGGCTACACCTTC. Translating gives CASSDALGGAPNYGYTF. The chain couples TRBV2 to TRBJ1-2; possibly TRBD1 for D (5 bases). Per germline, CDR1 SNHLY and CDR2 FYNNEI. V was shortened by 3 bases and J by 0 bases, with 17 bases between the two germline ends. CDR3 size: 17 residues. The full variable domain, with the rest looked up from reference TRBV2 and TRBJ1-2, is EPEVTQTPSHQVTQMGQEVILRCVPISNHLYFYWYRQILGQKVEFLVSFYNNEISEKSEIFDDQFSVERPDGSNFTLKIRSTKLEDSAMYFCASSDALGGAPNYGYTFGSGTRLTVV.

The chain recombines TRBV11-3 with TRBJ1-1; perhaps TRBD1 as D (5 bases). The length of the CDR3 is 14 residues. Germline V gives CDR1 SGHNT, CDR2 YENEEA. V lost 5 bases and J lost 6, with 16 bases in between. The CDR3, as DNA: TGTGCCAGCAGCCTCCCGGAGGGGATCCCTGAAGCTTTCTTT. Translation gives CASSLPEGIPEAFF.

The chain carries TRBV28 and TRBJ1-2, with 7 bases that match TRBD1. This CDR3 region has 16 residues. CDR1 MDHEN and CDR2 SYDVKM come from the germline V gene. V dropped 2 bases and J dropped 7; count of bases not matched to a gene: 13. CDR3 bases: TGTGCCAGCAGTTTAACTTGGGTCGGGACAGTCAGTGGCTACACCTTC. Its protein is CASSLTWVGTVSGYTF.

The chain combines TRBV6-5 with TRBJ2-7; 8 nucleotides align to TRBD1. V was pared by 7 bases and J by 5 bases, with 10 bases of the junction left unmatched. The CDR3 length is 14 residues. Germline lookup yields CDR1 MNHEY and CDR2 SVGAGI. The CDR3 region is CASTIGQGSDEQYF. The CDR3 DNA reads as TGTGCCAGCACGATAGGACAGGGTTCAGACGAGCAGTACTTC.

The gene calls are TRBV2 and TRBJ2-1; D is unclear. The CDR3 extends over 10 amino acids. V lost 6 bases to trimming and J lost 12 bases, with 9 bases between them. The germline gives CDR1 SNHLY, CDR2 FYNNEI. CDR3 sequence reads: CASSREWQFF. The CDR3 bases are TGTGCCAGCAGCCGAGAGTGGCAGTTCTTC.